One sample yielded the 29 T cell receptor beta chains listed below, sequenced in a study of T cells in Graves' hyperthyroidism and ophthalmopathy. RNA transcripts provided the source from which TCR beta CDR3 regions were amplified. During a first-round RT-PCR of the TCR CDR3, the HTBI primer set was used. One entry per CDR3 protein, called by TCRdb with MiXCR from the multiplex PCR reads. Altogether approximately 690,000 distinct CDR3 sequences are present, approximately 15% being singletons, with the ten largest covering around 13%. Material: blood. Receptor source: a woman between 50 and 59 years old with Graves' ophthalmopathy.

This clonotype was seen a few times. The J gene is TRBJ1-6, the V gene TRBV20-1; the D is unclear. Between the trimmed V and J ends, which lost 5 bases and 10 bases, there was a span of 21 bases. The CDR3 is 15 residues long. CDR1 and CDR2 from the germline V gene are DFQATT and SNEGSKA (reference sequence). DNA for the CDR3: TGCAGTGCTGGGGATCCCCCCCCCCCCGGATCACCCCTCCACTTT. Its protein is CSAGDPPPPGSPLHF.

The V and J genes are TRBV20-1 and TRBJ2-5; TRBD1 matches at 7 bases. The CDR3 contains 14 residues. Germline lookup yields CDR1 DFQATT and CDR2 SNEGSKA (reference sequence). The junction had 13 bases not matched to a gene; V was cut back by 5 bases and J by 7 bases. CDR3 amino acids: CSAGRQGTAGTQYF. Written as DNA, the CDR3 is TGCAGTGCTGGGAGACAGGGAACAGCAGGGACCCAGTACTTC.

V gene TRBV7-9 combines with J gene TRBJ1-3, with 7 bases aligning to TRBD1. The germline V gene has CDR1 SEHNR and CDR2 FQNEAQ (reference sequence). Trimming cost V 2 bases and J 2 bases; bases outside gene matches: 3. The CDR3 extends over 15 amino acids. CDR3 protein: CASSLSQGAGNTIYF. The CDR3 region has the DNA TGTGCCAGCAGCTTAAGTCAGGGGGCTGGAAACACCATATATTTT.

This clonotype came up many times. One end of the junction fails to match germline, which may point to a read error. The chain combines TRBV28 with TRBJ1-1; TRBD1 agrees at 7 bases. The CDR3 loop spans 16 amino acids. From germline, CDR1 is MDHEN and CDR2 SYDVKM. The chain's CDR3 is CASSLSRGGMNTEAFF. The CDR3 DNA reads TGTGCCAGCAGCCTCTCAAGAGGGGGCATGAACACCGAAGCTTTCTTT.

This clonotype showed up many times. The chain combines TRBV4-3 with TRBJ1-1; D is possibly TRBD1 (5 bases). CDR1 and CDR2 from the germline V gene are LGHNA and YSLEER. The CDR3 spans 14 residues. With 0 bases removed from V and 4 bases from J, the gap between germline ends came to 9 bases. The CDR3 region has the DNA TGCGCCAGCAGCCAAGATTCGGGGGGCACTGAAGCTTTCTTT. Residues: CASSQDSGGTEAFF.

The V and J genes are TRBV4-1 and TRBJ2-2; D unresolved. CDR1 and CDR2 from the germline V gene are MGHRA and YSYEKL. Trimming removed 0 bases at V and 6 bases at J, with 17 bases between. The CDR3 covers 17 residues. CDR3 nucleotide sequence: TGCGCCAGCAGCCAAGACCCCATGGGATTGTTCGCCGGGGAGCTGTTTTTT. It translates to CASSQDPMGLFAGELFF.

This clonotype was detected ten times or more. This chain connects TRBV20-1 to TRBJ2-7, with 8 bases matching TRBD2. The length of the CDR3 is 15 residues. Germline trimming cut 2 bases from V and 0 bases from J; bases unmatched to any gene: 6. The germline V gene encodes CDR1 DFQATT and CDR2 SNEGSKA (reference sequence). The CDR3 sequence: CSARYGRVLSYEQYF. The CDR3 DNA is TGCAGTGCTAGATACGGGAGGGTACTCTCCTACGAGCAGTACTTC.

There are many counts of this clonotype. The V and J genes are TRBV12-3 or TRBV12-4 and TRBJ2-1; D might be TRBD2 (6 bases). This CDR3 is 14 amino acids long. Trimming shortened V by 2 bases and J by 3 bases, and 8 bases separated the two germline ends. CDR3 coding DNA: TGTGCCAGCAGTTTACGGGGGTTCTACAATGAGCAGTTCTTC. This encodes CASSLRGFYNEQFF.

As DNA, the CDR3 is TGTGCCAGCACCCCGGGCGGGGGATATACGCAGTATTTT. It codes for CASTPGGGYTQYF. The chain couples TRBV7-2 to TRBJ2-3, with TRBD2 matching over 7 bases. The V gene end was trimmed by 7 bases and the J gene end by 7 bases; junction bases not matched to a gene: 8. CDR1 is SGHTA and CDR2 is FQGNSA in the germline V gene. The CDR3 is 13 residues long.

The CDR3 bases are TGTGCCAGCAGTTTGCCGACTAGCGGGAGTAGCACAGATACGCAGTATTTT. Translated: CASSLPTSGSSTDTQYF. The J gene is TRBJ2-3, the V gene TRBV28; 12 bases match TRBD2. Germline CDR1 is MDHEN and CDR2 is SYDVKM. The CDR3 is 17 residues long. V gave up 3 bases and J gave up 0 bases; unmatched junction bases: 4.

V usage is TRBV6-1 and J usage is TRBJ1-5; a possible D gene is TRBD1 (6 bases). The V end lost 7 bases, the J end lost 6 bases, and 19 bases lay between the germline ends. Germline V gene lookup returns CDR1 MNHNS and CDR2 SASEGT. This CDR3 spans 15 amino acids. The CDR3 is CASTLTSGASQPQHF. DNA for the CDR3: TGTGCCAGCACTCTTACGTCGGGGGCATCTCAGCCCCAGCATTTT.

J is TRBJ2-1 and V is TRBV19; D is perhaps TRBD1 (6 bases). The germline gives CDR1 LNHDA, CDR2 SQIVND (reference sequence). V lost 7 bases, J lost 4 bases, and 11 bases lay in between. The CDR3 covers 13 residues. The CDR3 bases are TGTGCCAGTACACAGGGATCTTACAATGAGCAGTTCTTC. Its translation is CASTQGSYNEQFF.

This clonotype was observed at least ten times. The chain combines TRBV5-5 with TRBJ2-1; no clear D gene. This CDR3 region has 13 residues. With 0 bases removed from V and 3 bases from J, the gap between germline ends came to 4 bases. Germline CDR1 is SGHKS and CDR2 is YYEKEE (reference sequence). CDR3 sequence: CASSLENYNEQFF. CDR3 bases: TGTGCCAGCAGCTTGGAAAACTACAATGAGCAGTTCTTC.

This clonotype was detected many times. This chain links TRBV4-2 with TRBJ2-7, with 7 positions matching TRBD1. The ends lost 3 bases at V and 5 bases at J; junction bases unmatched: 10. The CDR3 runs to 15 residues. In germline, CDR1 is LGHNA, CDR2 YNFKEQ. CDR3 coding DNA: TGTGCCAGCAGCCAGATACAGGGGTTAAAAAACGAGCAGTACTTC. Amino acids: CASSQIQGLKNEQYF.

The chain has TRBV7-2 and TRBJ2-3; TRBD2 is a possible D gene (5 bases). V was cut by 1 base and J by 3 bases, with 11 bases left in between. The CDR3 has 15 amino acids. Germline V lookup: CDR1 SGHTA, CDR2 FQGNSA. This CDR3 is CASSLDRTPTDTQYF. The CDR3 DNA is TGTGCCAGCAGCTTAGATAGGACTCCAACAGATACGCAGTATTTT.

This clonotype has a count of ten or more. At one boundary the junction diverges from the germline segment, which might be a read error. The V and J genes are TRBV9 and TRBJ1-6; D is perhaps TRBD1 (5 bases). From germline, CDR1 is SGDLS and CDR2 YYNGEE. This CDR3 contains 16 residues. CDR3 amino acids: CASSAGQGTPGSSLHF. The CDR3 DNA reads as TGTGCCAGCAGCGCCGGACAAGGGACTCCAGGTTCATCCCTCCACTTT. The whole variable domain, remainder taken from reference TRBV9 and TRBJ1-6, is DSGVTQTPKHLITATGQRVTLRCSPRSGDLSVYWYQQSLDQGLQFLIQYYNGEERAKGNILERFSAQQFPDLHSELNLSSLELGDSALYFCASSAGQGTPGSSLHFGNGTRLTVT.

This clonotype was seen a few times. V and J are TRBV6-2 or TRBV6-3 and TRBJ2-7, with TRBD2 as a possible D gene (6 bases). The CDR3 extends over 13 amino acids. V dropped 8 bases and J dropped 2 bases, with 13 bases sitting between them. Germline V gives CDR1 MNHEY, CDR2 SVGEGT. The CDR3 loop is CASLGGSPYEQYF. The CDR3, as DNA: TGTGCCAGCTTGGGGGGAAGCCCCTACGAGCAGTACTTC.

This clonotype was picked up many times. V is TRBV2 and J is TRBJ2-1; unclear D gene. This CDR3 comprises 16 residues. Trimming cost V 4 bases and J 0 bases, with 13 bases left between them. Looked up from germline, CDR1 is SNHLY and CDR2 is FYNNEI. CDR3 sequence: CASSVTDLNSYNEQFF. CDR3 DNA: TGTGCCAGCAGTGTCACCGACTTAAACTCCTACAATGAGCAGTTCTTC.

This clonotype was seen ten or more times. One end of the junction does not line up with germline, which may come from a read error. The V gene is TRBV12-3 or TRBV12-4, the J gene TRBJ2-7; no clear D. The CDR3 runs 13 residues. The CDR3 sequence is CASSLAPSYEQYF. Written as DNA, the CDR3 is TGCGCCAGCAGCTTGGCGCCATCCTACGAGCAGTACTTC.

Ten or more counts support this clonotype. The J gene is TRBJ2-5, the V gene TRBV7-9; D is ambiguous. CDR1 SEHNR and CDR2 FQNEAQ come from the germline V gene (reference sequence). This CDR3 is built from 12 residues. V lost 6 bases and J lost 3, with 8 bases in between. The CDR3 DNA sequence: TGTGCCAGCAGGGGAAAGAAAGAGACCCAGTACTTC. The encoded protein is CASRGKKETQYF.

This clonotype has at least ten counts. V is TRBV11-3 and J is TRBJ2-1, with 15 bases that match TRBD2. The trim removed 2 bases at V and 3 bases at J, leaving 5 bases unmatched. This CDR3 has 18 residues. Germline assignment: CDR1 SGHNT and CDR2 YENEEA. CDR3 loop: CASSLKGLAGGDYNEQFF. CDR3 bases: TGTGCCAGCAGCTTAAAAGGACTAGCGGGAGGGGACTACAATGAGCAGTTCTTC.

The rearrangement links TRBV9 to TRBJ2-7, with D possibly being TRBD2 (5 bases). CDR1 SGDLS and CDR2 YYNGEE come from the germline V gene. The CDR3 runs to 14 residues. V gave up 1 base and J gave up 5 bases, with 13 bases separating them. The CDR3 sequence is CASSVNLGGDEQYF. The DNA for the CDR3 is TGTGCCAGCAGCGTAAACCTAGGAGGAGACGAGCAGTACTTC.

This clonotype has ten or more counts. The chain recombines TRBV30 with TRBJ2-2; tentative D call: TRBD1 (6 bases). V was clipped by 7 bases and J by 2 bases, with 11 bases between them. This CDR3 is 13 amino acids long. Looked up from germline, CDR1 is GTSNPN and CDR2 is SVGIG (reference sequence). Here the CDR3 DNA reads TGTGCCTCACAGGGATTCAACACCGGGGAGCTGTTTTTT. Protein product: CASQGFNTGELFF.

The V gene is TRBV10-3, the J gene TRBJ2-1; TRBD2 matches at 12 bases. The CDR3 is 16 residues long. After removal of 3 bases from V and 7 bases from J, the junction contained 7 bases not matched to a gene. CDR1 and CDR2 from the germline V gene are ENHRY and SYGVKD. The CDR3 nucleotides are TGTGCCATCAGTGATAGACTAGCGGGAGATGGGAATGAGCAGTTCTTC. This encodes CAISDRLAGDGNEQFF.

This clonotype was found many times. CDR3 loop: CASSSHRTGGSWEQYF. CDR3 coding DNA: TGTGCCAGCAGTTCCCATCGGACAGGGGGCTCTTGGGAGCAGTACTTC. The rearrangement links TRBV12-3 or TRBV12-4 to TRBJ2-7, with 11 bases matching TRBD1. Trimming took 4 bases from V and 7 from J; bases not matched to a gene: 12. The CDR3 has 16 amino acids.

This clonotype showed up many times. The genes are TRBV15 and TRBJ1-1; D is perhaps TRBD1 (6 bases). CDR1 is LNHNV, CDR2 YYDKDF, per germline (reference sequence). Trimming shortened V by 1 base and J by 1 base, and 10 bases separated the two germline ends. CDR3 length: 15 amino acids. DNA of the CDR3: TGTGCCACCAGCAGAGCACCAGGGGCGAACACTGAAGCTTTCTTT. This encodes CATSRAPGANTEAFF.

The sample holds many counts of this clonotype. V is TRBV7-3 and J is TRBJ2-2; tentative D call: TRBD2 (6 bases). Trimming removed 5 bases at V and 0 bases at J, with 10 bases between. Germline values: CDR1 SGHTA, CDR2 FQGTGA. The length of the CDR3 is 15 residues. The CDR3 DNA reads as TGTGCCAGCAGCCCTGGGAGGTCGAACACCGGGGAGCTGTTTTTT. It is translated as CASSPGRSNTGELFF.

J is TRBJ2-7 and V is TRBV11-2; D remains ambiguous. This CDR3 spans 16 amino acids. The V end lost 5 bases, the J end lost 3 bases, and 20 bases lay between the germline ends. Germline CDR1 SGHAT, CDR2 FQNNGV. The chain's CDR3 is CASSQAPVAVYYEQYF. The CDR3 DNA reads TGTGCCAGCAGCCAAGCCCCCGTGGCGGTTTACTACGAGCAGTACTTC.

This clonotype was seen only a few times. The gene calls are TRBV19 and TRBJ2-7; 8 bases match TRBD2. Per the germline V gene, CDR1 is LNHDA and CDR2 is SQIVND (reference sequence). The CDR3 sequence is 13 residues long. Unmatched junction bases numbered 7, after V lost 7 bases and J lost 5 bases. CDR3 protein: CASTKAGVDEQYF. CDR3 sequence (DNA): TGTGCCAGTACCAAAGCGGGAGTGGACGAGCAGTACTTC.